The 30 T cell receptor beta chains presented below share a single source sample, sequenced in a study of technical replicates of blood from a few donors. Profiled with immunoSEQ multiplex PCR; TCRdb holds only in-frame clones, not every one. The sample has around 83,000 clones, 94% seen once; the top ten hold 0.2% to 0.3%. Specimen: T cells isolated from PBMCs. The receptors come from a human donor in good health.

The chain combines TRBV6-5 with TRBJ1-1, with D possibly being TRBD1 (6 bases). The germline gives CDR1 MNHEY, CDR2 SVGAGI. The ends were cut back, 2 bases at V and 7 bases at J, with 20 bases in the middle. This CDR3 has 16 residues. DNA for the CDR3: TGTGCCAGCAGTTACGCCCTTAGGGGGGGCTCGGGTGAAGCTTTCTTT. Encoded protein: CASSYALRGGSGEAFF.

This rearrangement joins TRBV19 to TRBJ1-2; tentative D call: TRBD1 (6 bases). Germline assignment: CDR1 LNHDA and CDR2 SQIVND (reference sequence). CDR3 length: 14 amino acids. V gave up 1 base and J gave up 4 bases, with 10 bases separating them. This CDR3 reads CASSIVQGTYGYTF. The CDR3 DNA is TGTGCCAGTAGTATAGTGCAGGGGACCTATGGCTACACCTTC.

The V gene is TRBV6-5, the J gene TRBJ2-7; 12 positions match TRBD1. The V segment lost 6 bases and the J segment 0 bases; nucleotides outside the gene matches: 3. The CDR3 runs 15 residues. The germline CDR1 and CDR2 sequences are MNHEY and SVGAGI. In DNA form, the CDR3 reads TGTGCCAGCAGGGGGGGACAGGGGGCCTCCTACGAGCAGTACTTC. It encodes CASRGGQGASYEQYF.

The chain has TRBV6-6 and TRBJ2-3; 8 positions agree with TRBD1. The CDR3 covers 14 residues. After removal of 6 bases from V and 2 bases from J, the junction contained 4 bases not matched to a gene. Germline lookup yields CDR1 MNHNY and CDR2 SVGAGI (reference sequence). The CDR3 sequence is CASRLTGVTDTQYF. The CDR3 coding sequence is TGTGCCAGCAGACTGACAGGGGTCACAGATACGCAGTATTTT.

The gene calls are TRBV9 and TRBJ2-3; the match to TRBD2 covers 10 bases. V trimming: 0 bases; J trimming: 3 bases; junction bases outside the gene matches: 4. The CDR3 has 16 residues. Germline CDR1 is SGDLS and CDR2 is YYNGEE. CDR3 coding DNA: TGTGCCAGCAGCGTAGATCCTAGCGGGAGAACAGATACGCAGTATTTT. It codes for CASSVDPSGRTDTQYF.

The chain recombines TRBV7-9 with TRBJ2-5; tentatively, D is TRBD2 (6 bases). Germline assignment: CDR1 SEHNR and CDR2 FQNEAQ (reference sequence). The CDR3 extends over 17 amino acids. The V end lost 0 bases, the J end lost 2 bases, and 16 bases lay between the germline ends. The CDR3 sequence is CASSLARGGGLQETQYF. CDR3 nucleotide sequence: TGTGCCAGCAGCTTAGCGCGGGGAGGTGGTCTGCAAGAGACCCAGTACTTC.

The rearrangement joins TRBV7-2 to TRBJ1-2; TRBD1 might be the D (6 bases). The V gene's germline CDR1 is SGHTA and CDR2 FQGNSA. V was cut by 3 bases and J by 4 bases, with 15 bases left in between. The CDR3 runs to 15 residues. This CDR3 is CASSFDRGNLYGYTF. The CDR3 bases are TGTGCCAGCAGCTTCGATAGGGGGAACCTCTATGGCTACACCTTC.

The chain links TRBV27 to TRBJ2-7; 8 positions match TRBD2. The CDR3 length is 15 residues. Germline CDR1 reads MNHEY; CDR2 reads SMNVEV (reference sequence). The V gene end was trimmed by 10 bases and the J gene end by 0 bases; junction bases not matched to a gene: 11. The CDR3 spells CATSGWAGGSYEQYF. The DNA for the CDR3 is TGTGCCACCTCCGGATGGGCGGGAGGCTCCTACGAGCAGTACTTC.

The V and J genes are TRBV27 and TRBJ2-7; TRBD1 agrees at 12 bases. The length of the CDR3 is 17 residues. J was trimmed by 3 bases and V by 5 bases; bases with no gene match: 11. Germline V CDR1 and CDR2: MNHEY, SMNVEV (reference sequence). DNA for the CDR3: TGTGCCAGCAGTGGAACCGGGACAGGGGGCGTAGGCTACGAGCAGTACTTC. Its protein product is CASSGTGTGGVGYEQYF.

This CDR3 reads CASSLPGSTGYGYTF. The CDR3 nucleotides read TGTGCCAGCAGTTTACCCGGGTCGACAGGCTATGGCTACACCTTC. This chain joins TRBV28 and TRBJ1-2, with D tentatively TRBD1 (6 bases). Between the trimmed V and J ends, which lost 2 bases and 4 bases, there was a span of 14 bases. This CDR3 contains 15 residues. CDR1 MDHEN and CDR2 SYDVKM come from the germline V gene.

V and J are TRBV4-1 and TRBJ1-1; 8 nucleotides align to TRBD1. V lost 4 bases and J lost 7; bases outside the gene matches: 2. The CDR3 is 12 residues long. Looked up from germline, CDR1 is MGHRA and CDR2 is YSYEKL. The CDR3 nucleotides read TGCGCCAGCAGCCTCGGGACAGGTGAAGCTTTCTTT. This encodes CASSLGTGEAFF.

The DNA of the CDR3 is TGTGCCAGCAGCGTAGGACCGCGCGGGGGGGCCGTCTGGTACAATGAGCAGTTCTTC. This sequence encodes CASSVGPRGGAVWYNEQFF. The chain employs TRBV9 and TRBJ2-1; 9 nucleotides match TRBD2. Germline CDR1 reads SGDLS; CDR2 reads YYNGEE. The V and J ends lost 0 bases and 4 bases, in that order; junction bases with no gene match: 14. This CDR3 contains 19 residues.

This chain joins TRBV19 and TRBJ2-7, with a weak D call TRBD1 (6 bases). This CDR3 is built from 14 residues. Trimming pared 5 bases from V and 2 bases from J, leaving 13 bases between. CDR1 is LNHDA, CDR2 SQIVND, per germline (reference sequence). CDR3 DNA sequence: TGTGCCAGTAGTGTCAGTCGGACAGCCTACGAGCAGTACTTC. Protein product: CASSVSRTAYEQYF.

This chain connects TRBV7-6 to TRBJ1-1, with a weak D call TRBD1 (6 bases). The germline V gene has CDR1 SGHVS and CDR2 FNYEAQ. The CDR3 has 15 amino acids. V lost 3 bases, J lost 3 bases, and 14 bases lay in between. The CDR3 is CASSLGQLGDTEAFF. DNA of the CDR3: TGTGCCAGCAGCTTGGGACAATTAGGAGACACTGAAGCTTTCTTT.

J is TRBJ2-3 and V is TRBV20-1; D unresolved. This CDR3 has 11 residues. V lost 4 bases to trimming and J lost 6 bases, with 8 bases between them. CDR1 is DFQATT and CDR2 is SNEGSKA in the germline V gene (reference sequence). The CDR3 nucleotides read TGCAGTGCTATCCAAGCGGATACGCAGTATTTT. It yields the protein CSAIQADTQYF.

The chain couples TRBV9 to TRBJ2-2; D not certain. The V and J ends lost 0 bases and 6 bases respectively, with 9 bases between them. The germline CDR1 and CDR2 sequences are SGDLS and YYNGEE. The CDR3 runs to 14 residues. The CDR3 here is CASSVVMGPGELFF. The DNA of the CDR3 is TGTGCCAGCAGCGTAGTTATGGGCCCCGGGGAGCTGTTTTTT.

The chain carries TRBV5-1 and TRBJ2-7; D is possibly TRBD2 (6 bases). Germline V gene lookup returns CDR1 SGHRS and CDR2 YFSETQ. Trimming removed 2 bases from V and 4 bases from J, with 13 bases in between. The CDR3 has 14 residues. CDR3 DNA: TGCGCCAGCAGCTTAGGAACAGGAGGGTACGAGCAGTACTTC. Protein product: CASSLGTGGYEQYF.

The J gene is TRBJ2-1, the V gene TRBV7-7; D is possibly TRBD1 (5 bases). The CDR3 has 16 amino acids. Germline values: CDR1 SSHAT, CDR2 FNYEAQ (reference sequence). V lost 5 bases, J lost 4 bases, and 18 bases lay in between. CDR3 region: CASSPTAGPIYNEQFF. The CDR3 DNA reads as TGTGCCAGCAGCCCCACAGCAGGGCCTATTTACAATGAGCAGTTCTTC.

CDR3 bases: TGCGCCAGCAGTGCACTAGCGGGCGACGAGCAGTTCTTC. Encoded protein: CASSALAGDEQFF. The chain joins TRBV10-1 to TRBJ2-1; the match to TRBD2 covers 9 bases. CDR1 and CDR2 (germline): WNHNN, SYGVQD (reference sequence). CDR3 length: 13 residues. With 4 bases clipped from V and 10 bases from J, the junction kept 5 bases outside the gene matches.

This clone was seen once. The chain uses TRBV28 and TRBJ1-4; D not certain. Germline-derived CDR1 and CDR2 are MDHEN and SYDVKM. The CDR3 has 13 residues. Deletions cut 3 bases from V and 0 bases from J, with 2 bases between. The CDR3 region is CASSFTTNEKLFF. Here the CDR3 DNA reads TGTGCCAGCAGTTTCACAACTAATGAAAAACTGTTTTTT.

This rearrangement joins TRBV11-3 to TRBJ2-3, with D tentatively TRBD1 (5 bases). Germline CDR1 is SGHNT and CDR2 is YENEEA. Trimming pared 5 bases from V and 2 bases from J, leaving 26 bases between. CDR3 size: 19 residues. Here the CDR3 reads CASSRPAYPRALNTDTQYF. The DNA for the CDR3 is TGTGCCAGCAGCCGACCAGCCTACCCCAGGGCCTTAAACACAGATACGCAGTATTTT.

The chain is built from TRBV7-9 and TRBJ1-1, with unresolved D. V was trimmed by 0 bases and J by 1 base, leaving 6 bases between them. The CDR3 is made up of 14 amino acids. The V gene's germline CDR1 is SEHNR and CDR2 FQNEAQ (reference sequence). Written as DNA, the CDR3 is TGTGCCAGCAGCTTAGCTAGAACGAACACTGAAGCTTTCTTT. Protein sequence: CASSLARTNTEAFF.

V and J are TRBV27 and TRBJ1-1; D not resolved. V was pared by 6 bases and J by 6 bases, with 20 bases between. This CDR3 has 15 residues. Per the germline V gene, CDR1 is MNHEY and CDR2 is SMNVEV (reference sequence). The CDR3 DNA follows: TGTGCCAGCAGCCCCTCTTCCGGGTTTGATGCTGAAGCTTTCTTT. It translates to CASSPSSGFDAEAFF.

V usage is TRBV10-3 and J usage is TRBJ1-2, with D perhaps matching TRBD1 (5 bases). Germline values: CDR1 ENHRY, CDR2 SYGVKD. The CDR3 spans 15 residues. V lost 6 bases to trimming and J lost 0 bases, with 14 bases between them. The CDR3, as DNA: TGTGCCATCAGAGGAGGGGCTGCAGCTAACTATGGCTACACCTTC. Translated: CAIRGGAAANYGYTF.

This chain uses TRBV5-1 with TRBJ1-1, with D possibly TRBD1 on 5 matching bases. V dropped 2 bases and J dropped 6 bases, with 11 bases sitting between them. The CDR3 length is 13 residues. The V gene's germline CDR1 is SGHRS and CDR2 YFSETQ. For the CDR3, the DNA is TGCGCCAGCAGCTTCCAGGGAATCGCTGAAGCTTTCTTT. As protein: CASSFQGIAEAFF.

V usage is TRBV29-1 and J usage is TRBJ2-7; maybe TRBD1 (6 bases). The CDR3 consists of 13 residues. V was clipped by 7 bases and J by 3 bases, with 16 bases between them. CDR1 is SQVTM, CDR2 ANQGSEA, per germline. CDR3 DNA: TGCAGCGGCACAGGGAATTTTGGCTACGAGCAGTACTTC. This encodes CSGTGNFGYEQYF.

CDR3 sequence (DNA): TGTGCCAGCAGCGTCGCAGTCGAGCAGTACTTC. Translating it yields CASSVAVEQYF. V is TRBV11-3 and J is TRBJ2-7; D is unresolved. Trimming cost V 5 bases and J 6 bases, with 8 bases left between them. The CDR3 has 11 residues. Germline V gene sequence: CDR1 SGHNT, CDR2 YENEEA.

The gene calls are TRBV9 and TRBJ2-5; D possibly corresponds to TRBD2 (5 bases). The CDR3 length is 16 residues. The germline V gene encodes CDR1 SGDLS and CDR2 YYNGEE. V lost 3 bases and J 1 base, leaving 16 bases between the germline ends. CDR3 region: CASSGGSRTLQETQYF. DNA for the CDR3: TGTGCCAGCAGCGGGGGTTCCCGGACTCTCCAAGAGACCCAGTACTTC.

The genes are TRBV5-1 and TRBJ1-3, with D perhaps matching TRBD1 (5 bases). The V end was cut by 3 bases, the J end by 8 bases, with 15 bases between. The CDR3 contains 14 residues. Germline loops: CDR1 SGHRS, CDR2 YFSETQ. CDR3 sequence reads: CASSYGSGKDTIYF. The CDR3 DNA is TGCGCCAGCAGCTATGGATCAGGGAAGGACACCATATATTTT.

The chain joins TRBV10-3 to TRBJ2-1; TRBD2 is a possible D gene (6 bases). The germline CDR1 and CDR2 sequences are ENHRY and SYGVKD. This CDR3 spans 20 amino acids. V lost 2 bases to trimming and J lost 4 bases, with 27 bases between them. The CDR3 protein is CAISEGGIKALKGGYNEQFF. In DNA, the CDR3 is TGTGCCATCAGTGAGGGGGGGATAAAGGCACTTAAAGGAGGATACAATGAGCAGTTCTTC.